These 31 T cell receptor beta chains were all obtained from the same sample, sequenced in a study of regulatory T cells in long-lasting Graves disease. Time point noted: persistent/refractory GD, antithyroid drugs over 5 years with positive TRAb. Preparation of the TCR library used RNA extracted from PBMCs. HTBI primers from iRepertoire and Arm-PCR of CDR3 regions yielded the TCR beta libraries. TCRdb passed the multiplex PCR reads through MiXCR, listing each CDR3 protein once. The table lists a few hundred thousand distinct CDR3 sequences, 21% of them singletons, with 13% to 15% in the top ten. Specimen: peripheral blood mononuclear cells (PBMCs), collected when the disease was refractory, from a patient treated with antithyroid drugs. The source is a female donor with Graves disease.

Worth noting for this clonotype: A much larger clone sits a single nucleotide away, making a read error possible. The CDR3 here is CASSQGQGGFWTSYEQYF. The CDR3 DNA follows: TGTGCCAGCAGCCAAGGACAGGGGGGCTTTTGGACCTCCTACGAGCAGTACTTC. This chain connects TRBV3-1 to TRBJ2-7; 9 positions match TRBD1. J gave up 0 bases and V 1 base, and 10 bases lay outside the gene matches. The CDR3 consists of 18 residues. The germline V gene has CDR1 LGHDT and CDR2 YNNKEL (reference sequence).

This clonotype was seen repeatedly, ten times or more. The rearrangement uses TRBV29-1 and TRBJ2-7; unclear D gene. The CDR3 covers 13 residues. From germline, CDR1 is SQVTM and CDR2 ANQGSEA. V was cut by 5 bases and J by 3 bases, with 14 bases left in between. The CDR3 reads CSVTTKGFYEQYF. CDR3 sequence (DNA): TGCAGCGTTACCACCAAGGGATTCTACGAGCAGTACTTC.

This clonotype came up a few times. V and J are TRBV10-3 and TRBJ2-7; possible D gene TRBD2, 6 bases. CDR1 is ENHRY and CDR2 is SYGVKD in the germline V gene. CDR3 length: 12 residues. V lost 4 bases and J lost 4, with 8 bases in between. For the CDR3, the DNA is TGTGCCATCAGTGTAGGAGGGTACGAGCAGTACTTC. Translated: CAISVGGYEQYF.

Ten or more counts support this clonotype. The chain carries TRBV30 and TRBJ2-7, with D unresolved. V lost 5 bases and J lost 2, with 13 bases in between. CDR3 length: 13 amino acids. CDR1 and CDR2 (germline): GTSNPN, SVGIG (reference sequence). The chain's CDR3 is CAWEDDTTYEQYF. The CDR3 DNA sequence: TGTGCCTGGGAAGACGACACAACCTACGAGCAGTACTTC. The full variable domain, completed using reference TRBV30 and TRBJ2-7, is SQTIHQWPATLVQPVGSPLSLECTVEGTSNPNLYWYRQAAGRGLQLLFYSVGIGQISSEVPQNLSASRPQDRQFILSSKKLLLSDSGFYLCAWEDDTTYEQYFGPGTRLTVT.

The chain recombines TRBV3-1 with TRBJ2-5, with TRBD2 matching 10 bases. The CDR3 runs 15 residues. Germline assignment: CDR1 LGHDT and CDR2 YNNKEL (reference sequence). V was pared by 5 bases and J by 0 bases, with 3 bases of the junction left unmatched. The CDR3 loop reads CASSGTSAYQETQYF. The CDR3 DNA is TGTGCCAGCAGCGGGACTAGCGCCTACCAAGAGACCCAGTACTTC.

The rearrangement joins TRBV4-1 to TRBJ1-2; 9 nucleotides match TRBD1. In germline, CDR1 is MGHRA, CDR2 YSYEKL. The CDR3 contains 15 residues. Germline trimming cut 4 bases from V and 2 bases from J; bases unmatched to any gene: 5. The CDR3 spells CASSPTTGGNYGYTF. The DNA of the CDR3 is TGCGCCAGCAGCCCGACGACAGGGGGGAACTATGGCTACACCTTC.

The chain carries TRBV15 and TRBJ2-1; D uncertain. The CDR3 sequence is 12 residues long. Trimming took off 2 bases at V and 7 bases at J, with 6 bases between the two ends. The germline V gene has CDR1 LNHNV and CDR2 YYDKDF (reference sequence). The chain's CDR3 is CATSRSGNEQFF. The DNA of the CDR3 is TGTGCCACCAGCAGATCGGGTAATGAGCAGTTCTTC.

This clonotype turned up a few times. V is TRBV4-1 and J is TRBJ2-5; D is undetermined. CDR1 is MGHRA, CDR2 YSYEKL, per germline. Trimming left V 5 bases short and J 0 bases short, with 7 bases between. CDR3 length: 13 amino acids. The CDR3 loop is CASSSKHQETQYF. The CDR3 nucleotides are TGCGCCAGCAGCTCCAAACACCAAGAGACCCAGTACTTC.

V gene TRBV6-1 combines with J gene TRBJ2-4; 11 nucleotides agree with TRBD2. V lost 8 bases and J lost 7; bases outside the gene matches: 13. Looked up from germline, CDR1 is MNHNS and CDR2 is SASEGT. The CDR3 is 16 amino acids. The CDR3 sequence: CASVGELAGVWNIQYF. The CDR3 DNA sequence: TGTGCCAGCGTAGGAGAACTAGCGGGAGTCTGGAACATTCAGTACTTC.

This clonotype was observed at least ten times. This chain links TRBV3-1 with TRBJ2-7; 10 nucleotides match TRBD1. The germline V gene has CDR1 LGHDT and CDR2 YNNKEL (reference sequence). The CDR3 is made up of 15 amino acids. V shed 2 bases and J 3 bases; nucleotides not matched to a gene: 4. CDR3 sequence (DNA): TGTGCCAGCAGCCAAACGACAGGGGGCTACTACGAGCAGTACTTC. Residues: CASSQTTGGYYEQYF.

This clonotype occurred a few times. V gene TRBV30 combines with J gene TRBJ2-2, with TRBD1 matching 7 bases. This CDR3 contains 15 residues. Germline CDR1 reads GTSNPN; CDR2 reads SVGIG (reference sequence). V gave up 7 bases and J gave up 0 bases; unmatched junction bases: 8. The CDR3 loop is CASSSDRPNTGELFF. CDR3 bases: TGTGCCTCATCCTCGGACAGGCCGAACACCGGGGAGCTGTTTTTT.

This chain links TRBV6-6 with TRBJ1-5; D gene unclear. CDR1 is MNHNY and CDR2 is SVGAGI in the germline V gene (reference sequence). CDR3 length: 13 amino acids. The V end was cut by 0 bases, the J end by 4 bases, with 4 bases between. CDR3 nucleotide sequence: TGTGCCAGCAGTTACTCGCAAAATCAGCCCCAGCATTTT. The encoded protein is CASSYSQNQPQHF.

The CDR3 sequence: CATSDSIGRAGEQYF. CDR3 bases: TGTGCCACCAGTGATTCTATCGGGAGGGCTGGCGAGCAGTACTTC. The chain recombines TRBV24-1 with TRBJ2-7, with 8 bases that match TRBD2. V was pared by 2 bases and J by 6 bases, with 8 bases of the junction left unmatched. Germline loops: CDR1 KGHDR, CDR2 SFDVKD. The CDR3 sequence is 15 residues long.

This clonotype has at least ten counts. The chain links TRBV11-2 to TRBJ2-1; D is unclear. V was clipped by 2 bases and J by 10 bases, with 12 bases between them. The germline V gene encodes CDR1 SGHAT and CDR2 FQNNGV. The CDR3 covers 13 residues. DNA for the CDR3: TGTGCCAGCAGCTTACCTGTGACTTTGGAGCAGTTCTTC. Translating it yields CASSLPVTLEQFF.

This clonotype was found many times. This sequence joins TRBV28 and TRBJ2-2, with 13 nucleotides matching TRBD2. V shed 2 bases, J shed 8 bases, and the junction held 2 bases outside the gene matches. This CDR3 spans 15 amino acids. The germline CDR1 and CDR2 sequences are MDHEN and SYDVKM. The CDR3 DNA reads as TGTGCCAGCAGTTTAGGGACTAGCGGGAAGGGGGAGCTGTTTTTT. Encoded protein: CASSLGTSGKGELFF.

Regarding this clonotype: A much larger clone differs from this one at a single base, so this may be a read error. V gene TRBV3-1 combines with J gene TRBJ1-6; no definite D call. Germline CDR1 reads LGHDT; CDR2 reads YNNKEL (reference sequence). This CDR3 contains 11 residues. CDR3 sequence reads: CASSQDSPPHF. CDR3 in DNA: TGTGCCAGCAGCCAAGATTCCCCCCCCCACTTT.

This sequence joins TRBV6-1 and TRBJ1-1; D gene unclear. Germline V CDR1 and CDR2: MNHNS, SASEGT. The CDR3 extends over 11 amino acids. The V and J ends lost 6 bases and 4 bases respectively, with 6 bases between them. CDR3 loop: CASRTPTEAFF. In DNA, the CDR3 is TGTGCCAGCAGGACTCCCACTGAAGCTTTCTTT.

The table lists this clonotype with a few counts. CDR3 in amino acids: CASSEAHGGKSNQPQHF. Here the CDR3 DNA reads TGTGCCAGCAGTGAAGCCCACGGGGGTAAGAGCAATCAGCCCCAGCATTTT. The V and J genes are TRBV6-1 and TRBJ1-5; weak D call: TRBD1 (5 bases). The CDR3 runs 17 residues. The germline V gene has CDR1 MNHNS and CDR2 SASEGT. The V and J ends lost 0 bases and 1 base respectively, with 13 bases between them.

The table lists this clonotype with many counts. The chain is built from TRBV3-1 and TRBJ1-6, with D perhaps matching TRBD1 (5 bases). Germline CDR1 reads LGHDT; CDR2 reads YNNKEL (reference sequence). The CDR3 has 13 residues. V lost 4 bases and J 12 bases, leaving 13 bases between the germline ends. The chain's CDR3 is CASSLLQDEPLHF. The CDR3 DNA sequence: TGTGCCAGCAGCCTTCTACAGGACGAACCCCTCCACTTT.

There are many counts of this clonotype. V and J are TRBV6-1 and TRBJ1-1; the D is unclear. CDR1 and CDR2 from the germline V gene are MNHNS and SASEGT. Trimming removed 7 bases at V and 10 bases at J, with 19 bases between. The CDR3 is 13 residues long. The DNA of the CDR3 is TGTGCCAGCACCGACAAGGAGAGCTTGTTAGCTTTCTTT. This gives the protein CASTDKESLLAFF.

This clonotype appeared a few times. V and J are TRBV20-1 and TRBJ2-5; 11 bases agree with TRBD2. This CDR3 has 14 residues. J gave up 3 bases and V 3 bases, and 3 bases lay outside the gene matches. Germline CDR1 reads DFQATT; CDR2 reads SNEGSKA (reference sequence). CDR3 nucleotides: TGCAGTGCTAGGACGGGACTAGCGGAAGAGACCCAGTACTTC. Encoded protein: CSARTGLAEETQYF.

CDR3 in DNA: TGTGCCAGCAGCTTAGCGCGGCCTGGGGGGCAGCCCCAGCATTTT. Residues: CASSLARPGGQPQHF. This chain uses TRBV7-8 with TRBJ1-5; D might be TRBD1 (5 bases). Germline assignment: CDR1 SGHVS and CDR2 FQNEAQ. Trimming stripped 0 bases from V and 7 bases from J, with 13 bases between. The CDR3 runs to 15 residues.

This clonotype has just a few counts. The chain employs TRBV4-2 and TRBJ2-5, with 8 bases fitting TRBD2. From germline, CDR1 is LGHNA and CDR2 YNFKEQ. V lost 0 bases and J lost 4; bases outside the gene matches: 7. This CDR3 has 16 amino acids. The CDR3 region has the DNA TGTGCCAGCAGCCAAGAGAACCGGGAGGGCGCAGAGACCCAGTACTTC. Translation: CASSQENREGAETQYF.

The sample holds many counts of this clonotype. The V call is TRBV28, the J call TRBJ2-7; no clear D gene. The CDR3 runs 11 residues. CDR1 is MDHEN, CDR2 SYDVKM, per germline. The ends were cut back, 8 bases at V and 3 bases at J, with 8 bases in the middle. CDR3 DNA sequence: TGTGCCAGCGCAGAGCTCTACGAGCAGTACTTC. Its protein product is CASAELYEQYF.

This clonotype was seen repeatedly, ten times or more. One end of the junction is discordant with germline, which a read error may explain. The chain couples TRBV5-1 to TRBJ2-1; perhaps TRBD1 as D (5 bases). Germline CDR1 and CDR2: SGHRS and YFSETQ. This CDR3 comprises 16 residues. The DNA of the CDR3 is TGTGCCAGCAGCTTGGAGCAGTCCGCCAGGGCCAATGAGCAGTTCTTC. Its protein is CASSLEQSARANEQFF.

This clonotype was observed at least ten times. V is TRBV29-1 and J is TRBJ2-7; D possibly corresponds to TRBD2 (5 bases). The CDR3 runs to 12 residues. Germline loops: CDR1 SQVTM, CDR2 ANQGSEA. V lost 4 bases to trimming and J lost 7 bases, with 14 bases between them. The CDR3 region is CSVALTTAEQYF. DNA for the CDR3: TGCAGCGTTGCCTTGACTACGGCGGAGCAGTACTTC.

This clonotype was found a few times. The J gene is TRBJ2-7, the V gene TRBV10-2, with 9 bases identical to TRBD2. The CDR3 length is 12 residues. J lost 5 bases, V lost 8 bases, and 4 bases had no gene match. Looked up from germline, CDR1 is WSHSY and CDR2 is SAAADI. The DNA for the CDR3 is TGCGCCAGCTGGGGACTAGCAGACGAGCAGTACTTC. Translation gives CASWGLADEQYF.

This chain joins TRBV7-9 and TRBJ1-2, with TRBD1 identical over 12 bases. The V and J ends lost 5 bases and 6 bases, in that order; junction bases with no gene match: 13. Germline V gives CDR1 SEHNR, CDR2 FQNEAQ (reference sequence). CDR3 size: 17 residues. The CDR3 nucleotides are TGTGCCAGCAGCCCTAGCTGGGGACAGGGGGCATCGGATGGCTACACCTTC. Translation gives CASSPSWGQGASDGYTF.

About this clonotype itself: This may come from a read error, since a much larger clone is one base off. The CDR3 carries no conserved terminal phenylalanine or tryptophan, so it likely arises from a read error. The DNA of the CDR3 is TGCGCCAGCAGCTTACCGGGACAAACCGCTGGGGAGCAGTACCTC. It encodes CASSLPGQTAGEQYL. The V call is TRBV5-1, the J call TRBJ2-7; a weak D match, TRBD1 (6 bases). V dropped 2 bases and J dropped 7 bases, with 19 bases sitting between them. CDR1 is SGHRS and CDR2 is YFSETQ in the germline V gene. The CDR3 spans 15 residues.

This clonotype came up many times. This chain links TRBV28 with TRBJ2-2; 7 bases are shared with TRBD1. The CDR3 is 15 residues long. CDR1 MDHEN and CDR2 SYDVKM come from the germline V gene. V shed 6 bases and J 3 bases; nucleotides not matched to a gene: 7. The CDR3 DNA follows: TGTGCCAGCAGCTTAGGGACAGTTTACACCGGGGAGCTGTTTTTT. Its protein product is CASSLGTVYTGELFF.

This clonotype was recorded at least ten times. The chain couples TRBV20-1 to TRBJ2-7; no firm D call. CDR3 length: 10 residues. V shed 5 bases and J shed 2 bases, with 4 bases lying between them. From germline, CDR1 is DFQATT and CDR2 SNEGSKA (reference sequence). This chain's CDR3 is CSAGAYEQYF. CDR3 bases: TGCAGTGCTGGAGCCTACGAGCAGTACTTC.